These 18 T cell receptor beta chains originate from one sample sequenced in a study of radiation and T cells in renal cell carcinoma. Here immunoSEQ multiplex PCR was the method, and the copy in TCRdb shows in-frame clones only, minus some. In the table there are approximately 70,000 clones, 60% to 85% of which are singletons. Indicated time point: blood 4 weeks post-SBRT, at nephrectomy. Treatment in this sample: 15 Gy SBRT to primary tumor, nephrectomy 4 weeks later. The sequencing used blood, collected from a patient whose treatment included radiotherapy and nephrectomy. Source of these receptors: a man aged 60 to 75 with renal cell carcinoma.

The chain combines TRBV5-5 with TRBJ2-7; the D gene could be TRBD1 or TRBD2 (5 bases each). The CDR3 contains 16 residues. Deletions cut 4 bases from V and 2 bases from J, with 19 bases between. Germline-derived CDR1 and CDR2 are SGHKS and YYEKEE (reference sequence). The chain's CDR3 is CASSGGLRVRPYEQYV. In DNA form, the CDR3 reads TGTGCCAGCAGCGGGGGATTGCGGGTCAGACCCTACGAGCAGTACGTC.

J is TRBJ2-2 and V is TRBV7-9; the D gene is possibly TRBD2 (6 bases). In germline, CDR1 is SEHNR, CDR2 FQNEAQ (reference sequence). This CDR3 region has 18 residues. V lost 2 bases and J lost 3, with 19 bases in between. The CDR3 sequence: CASSLTRKRRGDTGELFF. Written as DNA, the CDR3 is TGTGCCAGCAGCTTAACGAGGAAGAGGCGGGGTGACACCGGGGAGCTGTTTTTT.

CDR3 sequence (DNA): TGCGCCAGCAGCTTGGCCAAGAGCGGGTTTGGGGAGCTGTTTTTT. This translates into CASSLAKSGFGELFF. The V call is TRBV5-1, the J call TRBJ2-2; perhaps TRBD2 as D (6 bases). V was cut by 0 bases and J by 8 bases, with 14 bases left in between. This CDR3 contains 15 residues. In germline, CDR1 is SGHRS, CDR2 YFSETQ. Full variable domain (outside the CDR3, taken from reference TRBV5-1 and TRBJ2-2): KAGVTQTPRYLIKTRGQQVTLSCSPISGHRSVSWYQQTPGQGLQFLFEYFSETQRNKGNFPGRFSGRQFSNSRSEMNVSTLELGDSALYLCASSLAKSGFGELFFGEGSRLTVL.

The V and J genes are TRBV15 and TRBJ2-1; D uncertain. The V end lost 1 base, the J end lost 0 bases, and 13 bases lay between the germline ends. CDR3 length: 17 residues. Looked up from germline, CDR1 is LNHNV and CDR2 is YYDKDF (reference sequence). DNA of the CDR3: TGTGCCACCAGCAGAGCTCCCCCTAGGAGCTCCTACAATGAGCAGTTCTTC. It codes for CATSRAPPRSSYNEQFF.

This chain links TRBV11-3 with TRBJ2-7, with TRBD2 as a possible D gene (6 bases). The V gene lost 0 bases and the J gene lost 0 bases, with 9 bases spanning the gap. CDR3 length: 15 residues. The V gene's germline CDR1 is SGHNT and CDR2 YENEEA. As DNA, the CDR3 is TGTGCCAGCAGCTTAGAAACGGGGGACTCCTACGAGCAGTACTTC. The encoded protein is CASSLETGDSYEQYF. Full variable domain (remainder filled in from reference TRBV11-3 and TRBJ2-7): EAGVVQSPRYKIIEKKQPVAFWCNPISGHNTLYWYLQNLGQGPELLIRYENEEAVDDSQLPKDRFSAERLKGVDSTLKIQPAELGDSAVYLCASSLETGDSYEQYFGPGTRLTVT.

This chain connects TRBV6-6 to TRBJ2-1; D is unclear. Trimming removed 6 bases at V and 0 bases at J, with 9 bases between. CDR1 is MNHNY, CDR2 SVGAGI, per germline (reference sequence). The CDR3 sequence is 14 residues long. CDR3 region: CASSSQSSYNEQFF. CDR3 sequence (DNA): TGTGCCAGCAGCTCGCAGAGCTCCTACAATGAGCAGTTCTTC.

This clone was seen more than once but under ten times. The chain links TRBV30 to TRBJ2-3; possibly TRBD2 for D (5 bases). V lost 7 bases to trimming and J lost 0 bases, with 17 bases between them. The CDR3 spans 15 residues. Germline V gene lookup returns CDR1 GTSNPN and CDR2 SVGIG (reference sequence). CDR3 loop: CASLSALESTDTQYF. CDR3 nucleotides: TGTGCCTCACTTAGCGCGCTCGAAAGCACAGATACGCAGTATTTT.

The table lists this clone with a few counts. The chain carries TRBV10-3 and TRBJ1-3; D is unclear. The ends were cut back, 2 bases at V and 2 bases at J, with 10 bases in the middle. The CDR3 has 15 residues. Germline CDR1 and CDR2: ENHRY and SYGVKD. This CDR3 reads CAISETADTGNTIYF. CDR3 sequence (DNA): TGTGCCATCAGTGAGACCGCGGATACTGGAAACACCATATATTTT.

The CDR3 protein is CASSPDPSTDTQYF. Written as DNA, the CDR3 is TGTGCCAGCAGCCCAGACCCAAGCACAGATACGCAGTATTTT. The chain uses TRBV11-3 and TRBJ2-3; D is ambiguous. Trimming shortened V by 5 bases and J by 0 bases, and 9 bases separated the two germline ends. The CDR3 has 14 amino acids. The germline V gene has CDR1 SGHNT and CDR2 YENEEA.

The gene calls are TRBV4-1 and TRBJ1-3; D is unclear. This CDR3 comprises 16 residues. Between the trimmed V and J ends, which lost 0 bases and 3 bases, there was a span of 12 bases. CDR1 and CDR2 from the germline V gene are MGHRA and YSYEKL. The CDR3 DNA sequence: TGCGCCAGCAGCCAAGACGAGGCAGGCGGTGGAAACACCATATATTTT. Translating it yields CASSQDEAGGGNTIYF.

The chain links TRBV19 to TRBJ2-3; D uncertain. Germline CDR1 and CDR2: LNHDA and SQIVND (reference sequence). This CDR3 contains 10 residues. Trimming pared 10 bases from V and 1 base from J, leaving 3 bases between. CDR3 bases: TGTGCCACCGGCACAGATACGCAGTATTTT. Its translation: CATGTDTQYF.

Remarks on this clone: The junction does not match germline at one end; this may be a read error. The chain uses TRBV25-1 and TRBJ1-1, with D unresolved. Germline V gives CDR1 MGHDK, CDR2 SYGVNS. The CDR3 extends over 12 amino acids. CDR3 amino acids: CASSDSDESQVF. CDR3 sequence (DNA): TGTGCCAGCAGTGACTCGGATGAGTCCCAGGTCTTT.

The CDR3 protein is CASSLELAGGYNEQFF. The CDR3, as DNA: TGCGCCAGCAGCTTAGAGCTAGCGGGGGGTTACAATGAGCAGTTCTTC. The chain employs TRBV5-1 and TRBJ2-1; 11 nucleotides line up with TRBD2. Per the germline V gene, CDR1 is SGHRS and CDR2 is YFSETQ. Trimming removed 2 bases from V and 4 bases from J; junction bases left unmatched: 5. The CDR3 contains 16 residues. Looking up the rest from reference TRBV5-1 and TRBJ2-1 gives the full variable domain: KAGVTQTPRYLIKTRGQQVTLSCSPISGHRSVSWYQQTPGQGLQFLFEYFSETQRNKGNFPGRFSGRQFSNSRSEMNVSTLELGDSALYLCASSLELAGGYNEQFFGPGTRLTVL.

The CDR3, as DNA: TGTGCCTGGAGTGTAGGTAGGACAGGCCAAGAGACCCAGTACTTC. Translation gives CAWSVGRTGQETQYF. The chain is built from TRBV30 and TRBJ2-5; 7 bases align to TRBD1. This CDR3 has 15 residues. Germline CDR1 GTSNPN, CDR2 SVGIG (reference sequence). Trimming removed 0 bases from V and 1 base from J; junction bases left unmatched: 5.

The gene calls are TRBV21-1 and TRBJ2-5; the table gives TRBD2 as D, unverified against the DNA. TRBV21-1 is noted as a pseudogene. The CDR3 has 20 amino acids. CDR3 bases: TGTGCCAGCAGCAAGAATGGAGCCGACGGCCTAGCGGGAGGGACAGAGACCCAGTACTTC. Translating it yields CASSKNGADGLAGGTETQYF.

CDR3 nucleotides: TGTGCCAGCAGCGACGGGAACCCAGTCTACAATGAGCAGTTCTTC. This gives the protein CASSDGNPVYNEQFF. The chain joins TRBV7-8 to TRBJ2-1, with a possible D match to TRBD2 (5 bases). Germline CDR1 is SGHVS and CDR2 is FQNEAQ. V gave up 5 bases and J gave up 3 bases, with 14 bases separating them. This CDR3 has 15 residues. Together with reference TRBV7-8 and TRBJ2-1, the CDR3 gives the full variable domain: GAGVSQSPRYKVAKRGQDVALRCDPISGHVSLFWYQQALGQGPEFLTYFQNEAQLDKSGLPSDRFFAERPEGSVSTLKIQRTQQEDSAVYLCASSDGNPVYNEQFFGPGTRLTVL.

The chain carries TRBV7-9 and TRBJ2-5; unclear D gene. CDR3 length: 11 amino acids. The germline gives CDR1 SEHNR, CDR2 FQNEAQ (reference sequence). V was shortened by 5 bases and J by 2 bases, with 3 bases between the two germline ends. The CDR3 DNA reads TGTGCCAGCAGCGATCAAGAGACCCAGTACTTC. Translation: CASSDQETQYF.

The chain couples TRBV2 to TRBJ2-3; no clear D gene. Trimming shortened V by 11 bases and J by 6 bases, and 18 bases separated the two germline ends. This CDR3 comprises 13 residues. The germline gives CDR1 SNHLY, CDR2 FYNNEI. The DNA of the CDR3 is TGTGCCGGAACTACCCATCCTAGGGATACGCAGTATTTT. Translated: CAGTTHPRDTQYF.